Reported below is one T cell receptor beta chain. Its antigen is unidentified. Germline-derived CDR1 and CDR2 are SGHKS and YYEKEE (reference sequence). The CDR3 runs 14 residues. Trimming stripped 2 bases from V and 1 base from J, with 10 bases between. The data are from a study of T-cell memory formation after mild COVID-19. Study context: The TCR clusters were mostly specific to one donor. The study's findings and limits: The main location of contracting CD4+ clones was CM and EM, and that of contracting CD8+ clones was EMRA. Confirmation of SARS-CoV-2 specificity was lacking for second-wave clones peaking day 37.

Constant-segment primers served in 5'RACE that generated TCR alpha and TCR beta cDNA libraries bearing sample barcodes and UMIs. Via MiXCR, TCRdb re-called the 5' RACE reads, giving one row per CDR3 protein. The data hold approximately 430,000 distinct CDR3 sequences, with 20% to 25% observed a single time. This clonotype was sampled from an adult woman who had mild COVID-19 (a few samples of this study predate the infection). Cell type and time point are not known. Source material: PBMCs or a T cell subset sorted from them (not recorded which). The rearrangement uses TRBV5-5 and TRBJ2-7; no reliable D call. In DNA, the CDR3 is TGTGCCAGCAGCTTAGGACGGGTATCCTACGAGCAGTACTTC. It is translated as CASSLGRVSYEQYF.